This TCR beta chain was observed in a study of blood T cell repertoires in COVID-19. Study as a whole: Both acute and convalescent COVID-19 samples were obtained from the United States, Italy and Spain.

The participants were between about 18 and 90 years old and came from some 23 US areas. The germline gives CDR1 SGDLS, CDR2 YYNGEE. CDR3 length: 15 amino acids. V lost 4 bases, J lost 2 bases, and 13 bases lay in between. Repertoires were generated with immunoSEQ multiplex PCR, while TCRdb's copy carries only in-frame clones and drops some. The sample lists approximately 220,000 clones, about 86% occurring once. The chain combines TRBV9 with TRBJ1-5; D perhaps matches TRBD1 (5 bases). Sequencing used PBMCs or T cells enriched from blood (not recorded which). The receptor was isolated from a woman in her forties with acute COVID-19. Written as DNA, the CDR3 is TGTGCCAGCAGCCTGGATCCGGGGGGCAATCAGCCCCAGCATTTT. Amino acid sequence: CASSLDPGGNQPQHF.